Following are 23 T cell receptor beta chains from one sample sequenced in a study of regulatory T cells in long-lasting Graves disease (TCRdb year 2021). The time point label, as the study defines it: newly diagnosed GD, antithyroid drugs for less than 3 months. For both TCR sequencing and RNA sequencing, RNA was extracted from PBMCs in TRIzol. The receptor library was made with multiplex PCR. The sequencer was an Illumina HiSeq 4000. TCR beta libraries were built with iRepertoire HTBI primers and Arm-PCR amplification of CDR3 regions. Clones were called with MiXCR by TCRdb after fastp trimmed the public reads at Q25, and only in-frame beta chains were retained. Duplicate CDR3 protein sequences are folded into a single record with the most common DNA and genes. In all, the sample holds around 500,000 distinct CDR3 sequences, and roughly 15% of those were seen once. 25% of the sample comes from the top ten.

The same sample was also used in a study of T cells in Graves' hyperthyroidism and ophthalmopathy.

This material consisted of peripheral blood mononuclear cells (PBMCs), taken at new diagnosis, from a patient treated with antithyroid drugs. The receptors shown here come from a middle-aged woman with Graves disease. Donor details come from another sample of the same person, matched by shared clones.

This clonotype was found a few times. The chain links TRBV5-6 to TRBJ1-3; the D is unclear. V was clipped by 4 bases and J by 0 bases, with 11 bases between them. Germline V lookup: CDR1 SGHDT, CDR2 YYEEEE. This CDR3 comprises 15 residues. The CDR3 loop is CASSGNMISGNTIYF. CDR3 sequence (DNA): TGTGCCAGCAGCGGCAACATGATCTCTGGAAACACCATATATTTT.

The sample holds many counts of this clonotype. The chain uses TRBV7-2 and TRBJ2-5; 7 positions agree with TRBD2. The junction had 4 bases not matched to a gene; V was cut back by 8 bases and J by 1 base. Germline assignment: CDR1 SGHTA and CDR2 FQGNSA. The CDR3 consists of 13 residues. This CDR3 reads CASLRGVQETQYF. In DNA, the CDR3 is TGTGCCAGCCTTCGGGGGGTCCAAGAGACCCAGTACTTC.

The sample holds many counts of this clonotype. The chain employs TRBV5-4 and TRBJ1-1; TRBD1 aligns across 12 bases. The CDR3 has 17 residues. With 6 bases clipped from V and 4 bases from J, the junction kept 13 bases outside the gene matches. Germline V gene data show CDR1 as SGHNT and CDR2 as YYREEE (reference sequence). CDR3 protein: CASTGDRGQAGVTEAFF. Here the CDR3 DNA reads TGTGCCAGCACCGGGGACAGGGGGCAAGCTGGAGTCACTGAAGCTTTCTTT. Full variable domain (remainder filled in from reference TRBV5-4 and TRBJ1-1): ETGVTQSPTHLIKTRGQQVTLRCSSQSGHNTVSWYQQALGQGPQFIFQYYREEENGRGNFPPRFSGLQFPNYSSELNVNALELDDSALYLCASTGDRGQAGVTEAFFGQGTRLTVV.

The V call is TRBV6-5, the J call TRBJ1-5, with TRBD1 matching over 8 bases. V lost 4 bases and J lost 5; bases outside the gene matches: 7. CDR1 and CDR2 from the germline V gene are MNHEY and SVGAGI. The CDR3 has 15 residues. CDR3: CASSSRTGWDQPQHF. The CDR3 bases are TGTGCCAGCAGTTCCCGGACAGGGTGGGATCAGCCCCAGCATTTT.

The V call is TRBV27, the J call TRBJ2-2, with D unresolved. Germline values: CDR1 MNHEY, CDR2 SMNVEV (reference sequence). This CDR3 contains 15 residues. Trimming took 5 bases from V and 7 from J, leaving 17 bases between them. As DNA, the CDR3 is TGTGCCAGCAGTCCCCTTACCCCGAGTGGCGGGGAGCTGTTTTTT. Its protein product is CASSPLTPSGGELFF.

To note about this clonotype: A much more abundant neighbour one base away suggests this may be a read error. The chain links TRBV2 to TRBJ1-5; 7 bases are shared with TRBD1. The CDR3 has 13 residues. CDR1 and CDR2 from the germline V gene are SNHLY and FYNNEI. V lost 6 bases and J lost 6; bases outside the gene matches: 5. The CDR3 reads CASRGQETQPQHF. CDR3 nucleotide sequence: TGTGCCAGCAGAGGACAGGAAACTCAGCCCCAGCATTTT.

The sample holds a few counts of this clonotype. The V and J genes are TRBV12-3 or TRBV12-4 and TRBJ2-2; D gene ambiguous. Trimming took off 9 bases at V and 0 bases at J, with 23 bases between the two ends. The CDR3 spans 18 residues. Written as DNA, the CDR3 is TGTGCCAGTACCCCCTGGAAGGGCACCTCATCGAACACCGGGGAGCTGTTTTTT. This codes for CASTPWKGTSSNTGELFF.

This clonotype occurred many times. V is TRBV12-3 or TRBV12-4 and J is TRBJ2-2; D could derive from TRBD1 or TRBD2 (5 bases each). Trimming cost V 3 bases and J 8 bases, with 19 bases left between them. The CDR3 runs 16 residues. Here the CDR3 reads CASSFPGPPGAGELFF. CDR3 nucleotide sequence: TGTGCCAGCAGTTTCCCGGGACCCCCTGGAGCAGGGGAGCTGTTTTTT.

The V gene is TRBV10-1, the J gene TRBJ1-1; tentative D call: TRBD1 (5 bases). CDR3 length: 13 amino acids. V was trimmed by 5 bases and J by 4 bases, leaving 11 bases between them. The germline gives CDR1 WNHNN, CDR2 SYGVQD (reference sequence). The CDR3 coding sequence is TGCGCCAGCAGTCGCGTCGGGGGCACTGAAGCTTTCTTT. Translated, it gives CASSRVGGTEAFF.

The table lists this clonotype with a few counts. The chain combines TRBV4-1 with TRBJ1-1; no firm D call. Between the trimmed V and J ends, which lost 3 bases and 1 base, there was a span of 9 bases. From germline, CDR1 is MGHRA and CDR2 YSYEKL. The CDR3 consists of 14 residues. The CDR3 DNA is TGCGCCAGCAGCCACCCCACAGAGAACACTGAAGCTTTCTTT. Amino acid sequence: CASSHPTENTEAFF.

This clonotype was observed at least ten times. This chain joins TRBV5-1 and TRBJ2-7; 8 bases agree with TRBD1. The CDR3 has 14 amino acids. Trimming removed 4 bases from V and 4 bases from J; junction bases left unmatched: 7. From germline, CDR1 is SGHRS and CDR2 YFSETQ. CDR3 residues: CASSVGQGKYEQYF. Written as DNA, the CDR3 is TGCGCCAGCAGCGTCGGACAGGGAAAGTACGAGCAGTACTTC.

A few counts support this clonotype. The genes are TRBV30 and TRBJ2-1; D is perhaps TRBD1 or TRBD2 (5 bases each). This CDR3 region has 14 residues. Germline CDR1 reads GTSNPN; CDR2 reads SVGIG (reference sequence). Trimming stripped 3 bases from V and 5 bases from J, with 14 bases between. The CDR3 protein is CAWSGVTGHNEQFF. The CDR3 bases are TGTGCCTGGAGCGGGGTAACGGGACACAATGAGCAGTTCTTC.

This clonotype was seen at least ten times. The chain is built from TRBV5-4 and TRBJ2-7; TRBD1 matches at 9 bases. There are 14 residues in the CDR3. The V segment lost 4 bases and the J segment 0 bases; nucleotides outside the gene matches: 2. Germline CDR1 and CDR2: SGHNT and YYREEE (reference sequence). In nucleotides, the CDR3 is TGTGCCAGCAGCACACAGGGGGCCTCCTACGAGCAGTACTTC. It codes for CASSTQGASYEQYF.

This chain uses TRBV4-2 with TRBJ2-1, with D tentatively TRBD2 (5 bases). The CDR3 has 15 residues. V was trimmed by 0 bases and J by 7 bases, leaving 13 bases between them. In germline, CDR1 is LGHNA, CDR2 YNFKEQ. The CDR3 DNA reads TGTGCCAGCAGCCAAGATCTCGGACTTACTAATGAGCAGTTCTTC. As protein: CASSQDLGLTNEQFF.

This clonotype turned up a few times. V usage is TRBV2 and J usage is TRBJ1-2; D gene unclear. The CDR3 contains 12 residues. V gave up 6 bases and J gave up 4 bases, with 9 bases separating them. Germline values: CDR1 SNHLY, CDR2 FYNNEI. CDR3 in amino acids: CASSAGPYGYTF. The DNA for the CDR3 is TGTGCCAGCAGCGCTGGCCCCTATGGCTACACCTTC.

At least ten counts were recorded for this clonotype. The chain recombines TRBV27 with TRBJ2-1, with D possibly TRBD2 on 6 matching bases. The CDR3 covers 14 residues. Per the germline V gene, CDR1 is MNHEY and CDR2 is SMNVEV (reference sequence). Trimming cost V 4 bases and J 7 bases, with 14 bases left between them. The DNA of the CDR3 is TGTGCCAGCAGTTGGAGGGGCCGGGGGAATGAGCAGTTCTTC. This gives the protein CASSWRGRGNEQFF.

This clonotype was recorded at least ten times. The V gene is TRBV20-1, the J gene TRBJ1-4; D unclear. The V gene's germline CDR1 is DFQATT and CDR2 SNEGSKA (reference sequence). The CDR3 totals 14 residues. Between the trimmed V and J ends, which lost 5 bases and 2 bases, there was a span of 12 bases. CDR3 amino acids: CSARMRPTNEKLFF. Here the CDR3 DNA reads TGCAGTGCTCGAATGAGGCCTACTAATGAAAAACTGTTTTTT.

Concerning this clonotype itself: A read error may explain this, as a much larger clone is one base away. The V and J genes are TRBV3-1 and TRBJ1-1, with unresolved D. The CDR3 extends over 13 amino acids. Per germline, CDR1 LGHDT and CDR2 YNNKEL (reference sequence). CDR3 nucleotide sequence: TGTGCCAGCAGCCAAGCGATGAACACTGGAGCTTTCTTT. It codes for CASSQAMNTGAFF.

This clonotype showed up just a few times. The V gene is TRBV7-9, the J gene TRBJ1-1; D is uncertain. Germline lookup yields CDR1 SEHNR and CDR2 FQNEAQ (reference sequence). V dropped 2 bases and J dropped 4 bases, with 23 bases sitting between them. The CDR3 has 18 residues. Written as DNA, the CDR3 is TGTGCCAGCAGCTTAAATGGTGAGGGAACGGGTCGGGTCACTGAAGCTTTCTTT. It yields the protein CASSLNGEGTGRVTEAFF.

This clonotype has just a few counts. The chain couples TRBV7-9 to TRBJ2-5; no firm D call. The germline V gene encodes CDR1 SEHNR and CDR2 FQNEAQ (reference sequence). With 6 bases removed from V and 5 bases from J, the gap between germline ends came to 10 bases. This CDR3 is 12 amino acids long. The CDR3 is CASSPMRETQYF. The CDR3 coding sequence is TGTGCCAGCAGTCCAATGAGGGAGACCCAGTACTTC.

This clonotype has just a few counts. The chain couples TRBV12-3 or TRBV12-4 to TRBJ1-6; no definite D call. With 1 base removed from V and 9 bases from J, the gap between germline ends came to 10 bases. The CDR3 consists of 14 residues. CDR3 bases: TGTGCCAGCAGTTTAGTTCTGACGGGTTCACCCCTCCACTTT. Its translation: CASSLVLTGSPLHF.

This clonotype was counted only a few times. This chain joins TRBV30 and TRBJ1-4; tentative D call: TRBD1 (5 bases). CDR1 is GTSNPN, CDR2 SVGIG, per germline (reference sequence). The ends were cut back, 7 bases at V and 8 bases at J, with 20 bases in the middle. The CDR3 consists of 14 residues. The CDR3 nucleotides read TGTGCCTTGAACTTCGGGACTCTTGCCGAAAAACTGTTTTTT. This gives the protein CALNFGTLAEKLFF.

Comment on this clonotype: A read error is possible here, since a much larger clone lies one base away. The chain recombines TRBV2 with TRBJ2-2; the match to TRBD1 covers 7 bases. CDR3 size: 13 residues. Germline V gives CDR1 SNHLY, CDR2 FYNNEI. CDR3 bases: TGTGCCAGCCGGGACAGCCCCACCGGGGAGCTGGTTTTT. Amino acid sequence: CASRDSPTGELVF.